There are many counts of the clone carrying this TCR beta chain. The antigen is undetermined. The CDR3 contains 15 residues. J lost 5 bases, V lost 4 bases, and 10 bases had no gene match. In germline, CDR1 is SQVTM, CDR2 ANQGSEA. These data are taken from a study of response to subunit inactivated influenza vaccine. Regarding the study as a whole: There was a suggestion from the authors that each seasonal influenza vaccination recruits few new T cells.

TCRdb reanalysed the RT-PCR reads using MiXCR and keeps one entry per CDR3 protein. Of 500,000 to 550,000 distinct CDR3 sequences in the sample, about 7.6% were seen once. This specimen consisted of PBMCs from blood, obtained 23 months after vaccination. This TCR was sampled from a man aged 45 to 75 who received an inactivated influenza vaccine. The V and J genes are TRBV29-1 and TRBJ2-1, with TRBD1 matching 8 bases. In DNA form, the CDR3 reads TGCAGCGTTGGCAGGGGGCCGGGGATCAACAATGAGCAGTTCTTC. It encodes CSVGRGPGINNEQFF.